This is a list of T cell receptor beta chains from one sample in a study of cytomegalovirus exposure and HLA in healthy donors. Assay used: immunoSEQ multiplex PCR; TCRdb lists only in-frame clones, some missing. This sample has some 95,000 clones, with about 75% found just once. The sequenced sample was PBMCs. The receptors were sampled from a middle-aged woman in good health and CMV-seronegative. Both conserved end residues are part of each CDR3. D genes are given only for firm matches. Clone size, where shown, is once, few, many, or a class for clones that have expanded.

j_gene,abundance,v_gene,d_gene,CDR3aa,CDR3nt
TRBJ1-2,-,TRBV29-1,-,CSVLFTGRVRGYTF,TGCAGCGTACTATTTACAGGGAGAGTGCGAGGCTACACCTTC
TRBJ1-1,-,TRBV15,TRBD1,CATSRDRFGTGAPGAFF,TGTGCCACCAGCAGAGATCGTTTTGGGACAGGGGCGCCTGGAGCTTTCTTT
TRBJ2-1,few,TRBV19,-,CASRVAGARGEQFF,TGTGCCAGTAGAGTGGCAGGAGCCCGGGGTGAGCAGTTCTTC
TRBJ1-2,-,TRBV7-9,TRBD1,CASSSQVLQGAGGYTF,TGTGCCAGCAGCTCCCAGGTGCTACAGGGGGCTGGTGGCTACACCTTC
TRBJ1-1,-,TRBV19,-,CASSISLQFTEAFF,TGTGCCAGTAGTATAAGTTTGCAGTTTACTGAAGCTTTCTTT
TRBJ2-7,many,TRBV7-8,-,CASSLVSGYEQYF,TGTGCCAGCAGCTTAGTTAGCGGCTACGAGCAGTACTTC
TRBJ1-2,-,TRBV28,-,CASSLLQGTISGYTF,TGTGCCAGCAGTTTACTCCAGGGCACGATTTCTGGCTACACCTTC
TRBJ2-3,-,TRBV28,-,CASSLRDPDTQYF,TGTGCCAGCAGTTTGAGGGATCCAGATACGCAGTATTTT
TRBJ2-5,-,TRBV6-5,-,CASSYSGLPGETQYF,TGTGCCAGCAGTTACTCGGGGCTCCCCGGTGAGACCCAGTACTTC
TRBJ2-7,few,TRBV6-6,-,CASSYGGTTKANEQYF,TGTGCCAGCAGTTACGGCGGAACGACTAAAGCTAACGAGCAGTACTTC
TRBJ1-1,-,TRBV4-3,-,CANSQDSRGTEAFF,TGCGCCAACAGCCAAGATTCCAGGGGCACTGAAGCTTTCTTT
TRBJ2-5,once,TRBV4-1,-,CASSQNPGVVETQYF,TGCGCCAGCAGCCAAAACCCAGGGGTCGTGGAGACCCAGTACTTC
TRBJ1-5,-,TRBV27,TRBD1,CASSRGQGTQPQHF,TGTGCCAGCAGCCGGGGACAGGGGACCCAGCCCCAGCATTTT
TRBJ2-2,-,TRBV2,-,CASKRDTNTGELFF,TGTGCCAGCAAGCGGGACACGAACACCGGGGAGCTGTTTTTT
TRBJ2-2,-,TRBV5-1,-,CASNGPLEGMNTGELFF,TGCGCCAGCAACGGGCCCCTGGAGGGGATGAACACCGGGGAGCTGTTTTTT
TRBJ1-1,-,TRBV7-2,-,CASSLTGLTSTEAFF,TGTGCCAGCAGCTTAACAGGGTTGACTTCAACTGAAGCTTTCTTT
TRBJ2-5,-,TRBV5-4,TRBD2,CASSKGLARQETQYF,TGTGCCAGCAGCAAGGGACTAGCGCGACAAGAGACCCAGTACTTC
TRBJ1-3,once,TRBV5-4,-,CASSLGYGGSGNTIYF,TGTGCCAGCAGCTTGGGTTACGGGGGATCTGGAAACACCATATATTTT
TRBJ1-1,-,TRBV29-1,TRBD1,CSSHQGANTEAFF,TGCAGCTCTCACCAGGGGGCGAACACTGAAGCTTTCTTT
TRBJ2-7,-,TRBV5-4,TRBD1,CASSFGDRSNEQYF,TGTGCCAGCAGCTTTGGGGACAGGTCCAACGAGCAGTACTTC
TRBJ1-1,-,TRBV10-3,-,CAIRPEGTEAFF,TGTGCCATCAGACCGGAGGGGACTGAAGCTTTCTTT
TRBJ1-2,-,TRBV6-5,-,CASSYTSDYGYTF,TGTGCCAGCAGTTACACGAGTGACTATGGCTACACCTTC
TRBJ1-3,-,TRBV15,-,CATSRGAGDSGNTIYF,TGTGCCACCAGCAGAGGTGCAGGGGACTCTGGAAACACCATATATTTT
TRBJ2-7,few,TRBV6-1,TRBD1,CAIQRDSSYEQYF,TGTGCCATCCAACGGGACAGCTCCTACGAGCAGTACTTC
TRBJ2-1,-,TRBV10-3,TRBD2,CAISDLAGGNYNEQFF,TGTGCCATCAGTGATCTAGCGGGGGGGAACTACAATGAGCAGTTCTTC
TRBJ1-1,few,TRBV28,-,CASSSHGGTEAFF,TGTGCCAGCAGTTCCCACGGGGGCACTGAAGCTTTCTTT
TRBJ1-2,-,TRBV2,TRBD1,CASSEVRGQGGPWGGYTF,TGTGCCAGCAGTGAAGTGAGGGGACAGGGAGGACCTTGGGGCGGCTACACCTTC
TRBJ1-1,-,TRBV5-5,-,CASSFGSWQGAIGDTEAFF,TGTGCCAGCAGTTTCGGGAGTTGGCAGGGAGCAATTGGGGACACTGAAGCTTTCTTT
TRBJ2-3,-,TRBV29-1,TRBD1,CSVAGQGTDTQYF,TGCAGCGTTGCGGGACAGGGGACAGATACGCAGTATTTT
TRBJ2-7,-,TRBV7-9,TRBD2,CASSLAPLGRDREQYF,TGTGCCAGCAGCTTAGCGCCCTTGGGGAGGGATCGCGAGCAGTACTTC
TRBJ1-1,once,TRBV6-5,TRBD1,CASSWTGKGTEAFF,TGTGCCAGCAGCTGGACAGGGAAGGGCACTGAAGCTTTCTTT
TRBJ1-1,-,TRBV2,-,CASSEQMDTEAFF,TGTGCCAGCAGTGAACAGATGGACACTGAAGCTTTCTTT
TRBJ1-2,once,TRBV19,TRBD1,CASSTDRGRHGYTF,TGTGCCAGTAGTACGGACAGGGGGCGGCATGGCTACACCTTC
TRBJ1-1,-,TRBV9,-,CASSVATKGAEAFF,TGTGCCAGCAGCGTCGCAACGAAGGGGGCTGAAGCTTTCTTT
TRBJ1-2,-,TRBV7-6,-,CASSLEGGDYGYTF,TGTGCCAGCAGCTTAGAAGGAGGGGACTATGGCTACACCTTC
TRBJ2-3,-,TRBV11-2,-,CASSSLTQSRTDTQYF,TGTGCCAGCAGCTCGCTTACCCAGTCACGCACAGATACGCAGTATTTT
TRBJ2-7,-,TRBV7-9,-,CASSLSFGSYEQYF,TGTGCCAGCAGCTTAAGTTTCGGGAGCTACGAGCAGTACTTC
TRBJ1-2,few,TRBV5-1,-,CASSLGEGVPYGYTF,TGCGCCAGCAGCTTGGGAGAGGGTGTCCCTTATGGCTACACCTTC
TRBJ1-5,-,TRBV7-9,-,CASSLLGSNQPQHF,TGTGCCAGCAGCTTACTGGGCAGCAATCAGCCCCAGCATTTT
TRBJ1-2,-,TRBV9,TRBD1,CASSPTGQGTYGYTF,TGTGCCAGCAGCCCAACGGGACAGGGGACCTATGGCTACACCTTC
TRBJ2-5,few,TRBV5-1,TRBD1,CASSSTGTETQYF,TGCGCCAGCAGCTCGACAGGGACGGAGACCCAGTACTTC
TRBJ2-7,few,TRBV5-4,TRBD1,CASSQGQTYEQYF,TGTGCCAGCAGCCAGGGACAGACCTACGAGCAGTACTTC
TRBJ2-3,-,TRBV28,-,CASTSGLTRPDTQYF,TGTGCCAGCACATCAGGGCTTACGAGGCCAGATACGCAGTATTTT
TRBJ1-2,-,TRBV6-5,-,CASSYDRVDGYTF,TGTGCCAGCAGTTATGACAGAGTGGATGGCTACACCTTC
TRBJ1-1,few,TRBV4-1,TRBD1,CASSRGWDRSQAFF,TGCGCCAGCAGCCGGGGTTGGGACAGAAGCCAGGCTTTCTTT
TRBJ2-3,-,TRBV15,TRBD2,CATSSRLLAGYADTQYF,TGTGCCACCAGCTCGCGCTTACTAGCGGGGTATGCAGATACGCAGTATTTT
TRBJ1-1,few,TRBV6-5,-,CASSYSERTSEAFF,TGTGCCAGCAGTTACTCGGAGAGAACCTCTGAGGCTTTCTTT
TRBJ1-1,-,TRBV7-2,-,CASSSDRNTEAFF,TGTGCCAGCAGCTCGGACAGGAACACTGAAGCTTTCTTT
TRBJ1-5,-,TRBV7-8,TRBD1,CASSPQTGSQPQHF,TGTGCCAGCAGCCCCCAGACAGGGAGTCAGCCCCAGCATTTT
TRBJ1-1,-,TRBV5-1,-,CASSPAITGTNTEAFF,TGCGCCAGCAGCCCTGCGATTACCGGGACTAACACTGAAGCTTTCTTT